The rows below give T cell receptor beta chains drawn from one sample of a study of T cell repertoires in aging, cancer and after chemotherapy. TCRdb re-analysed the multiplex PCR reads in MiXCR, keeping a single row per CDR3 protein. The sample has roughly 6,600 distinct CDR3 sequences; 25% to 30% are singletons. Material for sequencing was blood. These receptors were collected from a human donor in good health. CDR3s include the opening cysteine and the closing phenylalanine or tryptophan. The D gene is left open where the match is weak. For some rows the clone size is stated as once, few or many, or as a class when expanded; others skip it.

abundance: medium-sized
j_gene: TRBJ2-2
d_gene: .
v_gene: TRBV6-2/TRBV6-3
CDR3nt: TGTGCCAGCACCTACAGGGACACCGGGGAGCTGTTTTTT
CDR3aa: CASTYRDTGELFF

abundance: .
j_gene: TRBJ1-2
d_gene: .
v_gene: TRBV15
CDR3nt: TGTGCCACCAGCAGAGTATATGCCGAGGGGCCCTCGCGGGAGGCTAACTATGGCTACACCTTC
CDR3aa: CATSRVYAEGPSREANYGYTF

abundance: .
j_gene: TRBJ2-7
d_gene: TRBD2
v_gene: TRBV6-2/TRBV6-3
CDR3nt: TGTGCCAGCAGCCGACTAGCGCAGAGCTCCTACGAGCAGTACTTC
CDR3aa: CASSRLAQSSYEQYF

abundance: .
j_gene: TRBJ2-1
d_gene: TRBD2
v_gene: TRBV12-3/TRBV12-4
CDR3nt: TGTGCCAGCAGTTTATTGGGACTAGCGGGAGTTTCCTACAATGAGCAGTTCTTC
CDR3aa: CASSLLGLAGVSYNEQFF

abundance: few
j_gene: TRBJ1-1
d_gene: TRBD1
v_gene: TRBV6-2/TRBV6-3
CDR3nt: TGTGCCAGCAGTTACCCCACCGGGACAGGTATGAACACTGAAGCTTTCTTT
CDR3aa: CASSYPTGTGMNTEAFF

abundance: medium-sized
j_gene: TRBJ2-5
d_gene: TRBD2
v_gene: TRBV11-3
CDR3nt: TGTGCCAGCAGCCTCACCCCTCTAGCGGAAGAGACCCAGTACTTC
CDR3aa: CASSLTPLAEETQYF

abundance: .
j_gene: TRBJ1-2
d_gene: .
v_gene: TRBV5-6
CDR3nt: TGTGCCAGCAGCTTGTCTAGGGGGGACTATGGCTACACCTTC
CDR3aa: CASSLSRGDYGYTF

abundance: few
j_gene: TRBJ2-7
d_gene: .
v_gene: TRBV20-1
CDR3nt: TGCAGTGCTAGGTCGCCCGGGGCAGGGGAGTACTACGAGCAGTATTTC
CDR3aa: CSARSPGAGEYYEQYF

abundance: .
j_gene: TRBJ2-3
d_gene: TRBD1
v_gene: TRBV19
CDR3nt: TGTGCCAGTAGTATGGGGACAGGGGGAAAGAATTTGTATACGCAGTATTTT
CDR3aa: CASSMGTGGKNLYTQYF

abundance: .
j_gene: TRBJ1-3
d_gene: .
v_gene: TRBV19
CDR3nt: TGTGCCAGTAGCCTACATGAGTTTGGAAACACCATATATTTT
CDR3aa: CASSLHEFGNTIYF

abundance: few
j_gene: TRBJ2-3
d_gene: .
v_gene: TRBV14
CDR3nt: TGTGCCAGCAGCCAAGATCCCTCGCCTACGCAGTATTTT
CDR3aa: CASSQDPSPTQYF

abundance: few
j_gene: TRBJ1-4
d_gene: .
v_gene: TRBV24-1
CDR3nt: TGTGCCACCAGTGAGAAAGGGAGTGAAAAACTGTTTTTT
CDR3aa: CATSEKGSEKLFF

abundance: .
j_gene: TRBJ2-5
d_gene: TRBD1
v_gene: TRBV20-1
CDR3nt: TGCAGTGCTAGAAAGGACAGGGAGACCCAGTACTTC
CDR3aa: CSARKDRETQYF

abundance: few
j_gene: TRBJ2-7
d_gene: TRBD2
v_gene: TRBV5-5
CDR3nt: TGTGCCAGCAGCTTGGGGACAGGACTAGCGGGCTCCTACGAGCAGTACTTC
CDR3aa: CASSLGTGLAGSYEQYF

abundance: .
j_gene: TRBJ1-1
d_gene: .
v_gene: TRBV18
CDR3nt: TGTGCCAGCTCACCAGGGTACAGCAACACTGAAGCTTTCTTT
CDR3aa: CASSPGYSNTEAFF

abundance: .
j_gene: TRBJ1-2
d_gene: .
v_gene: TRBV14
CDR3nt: TGTGCCAGCAGCCAAGGAGTAGGGGCTGGAGGCTACACCTTC
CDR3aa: CASSQGVGAGGYTF

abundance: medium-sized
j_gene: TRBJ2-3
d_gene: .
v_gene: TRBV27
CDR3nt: TGTGCCAGCAGTTTAGCACAGCACACAGATACGCAGTATTTT
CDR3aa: CASSLAQHTDTQYF

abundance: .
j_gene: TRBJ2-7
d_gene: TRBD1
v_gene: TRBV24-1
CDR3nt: TGTGCCACCAGTGATTTCAGGACAGGGGGAGAGGAGGAGCAGTACTTC
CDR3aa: CATSDFRTGGEEEQYF

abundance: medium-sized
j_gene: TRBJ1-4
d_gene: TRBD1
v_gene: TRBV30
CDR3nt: TGTGCCTGGAGTGTGACAGGGCCCAGTGAAAAACTGTTTTTT
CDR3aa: CAWSVTGPSEKLFF

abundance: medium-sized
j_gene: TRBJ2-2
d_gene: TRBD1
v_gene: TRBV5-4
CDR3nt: TGTGCCAGCAGCGACATCCCCACAGGGGCGAACACCGGGGAGCTGTTTTTT
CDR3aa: CASSDIPTGANTGELFF

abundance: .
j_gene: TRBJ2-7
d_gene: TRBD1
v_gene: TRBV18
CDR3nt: TGTGCCAGCTCACCACTAGGGACAGCACTCTCCTACGAGCAGTACTTC
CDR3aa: CASSPLGTALSYEQYF

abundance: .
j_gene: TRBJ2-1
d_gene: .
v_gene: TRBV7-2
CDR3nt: TGTGCCAGCAGCTCTCCTTTCAGGTTTGGCAATAAGCAGTTCTTC
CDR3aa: CASSSPFRFGNKQFF

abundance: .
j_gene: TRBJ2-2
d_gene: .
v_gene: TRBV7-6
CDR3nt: TGTGCCAGCAGCTTAGTAACTACAACCACCGGGGAGCTGTTTTTT
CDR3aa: CASSLVTTTTGELFF

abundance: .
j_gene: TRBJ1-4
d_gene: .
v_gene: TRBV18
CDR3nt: TGTGCCAGCTCACCGGGGTTGGACGAAAAACTGTTTTTT
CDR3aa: CASSPGLDEKLFF

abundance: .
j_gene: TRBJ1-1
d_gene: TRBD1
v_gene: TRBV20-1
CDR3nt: TGCAGTGCTAGAGATCAGGCAGGGGGCCTGAACACTGAAGCTTTCTTT
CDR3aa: CSARDQAGGLNTEAFF

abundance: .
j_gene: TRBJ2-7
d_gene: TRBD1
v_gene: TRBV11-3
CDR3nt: TGTGCCAGCAGCTCCGTCGACAGGGACGGCTCCTACGAGCAGTACTTC
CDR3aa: CASSSVDRDGSYEQYF

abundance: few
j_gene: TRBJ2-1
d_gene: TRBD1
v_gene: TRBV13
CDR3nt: TGTGCCAGCAGCGGACGGGACAGGGGGCGGAATGAGCAGTTCTTC
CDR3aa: CASSGRDRGRNEQFF

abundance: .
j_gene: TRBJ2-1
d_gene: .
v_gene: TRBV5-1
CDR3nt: TGCGCCACCAGGAGGGGGAATGGCAATGAGCAGTTCTTC
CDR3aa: CATRRGNGNEQFF

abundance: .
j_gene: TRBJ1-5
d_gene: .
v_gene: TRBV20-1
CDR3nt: TGCAGTGCCAATGCAGCGGGGACAACTCTAAATCAGCCCCAGCATTTT
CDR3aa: CSANAAGTTLNQPQHF

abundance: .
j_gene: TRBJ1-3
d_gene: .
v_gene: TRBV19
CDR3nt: TGTGCCAGTAGCCTACATGAGTCTGGAAACACCATATATTTT
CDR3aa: CASSLHESGNTIYF

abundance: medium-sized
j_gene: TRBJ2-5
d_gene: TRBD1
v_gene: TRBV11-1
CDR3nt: TGTGCCAGCAGCTCTTTCGGACAGGGCGGGGAGACCCAGTACTTC
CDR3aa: CASSSFGQGGETQYF

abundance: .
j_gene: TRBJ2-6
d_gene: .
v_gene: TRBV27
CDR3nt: TGTGCCAGCAGTTTCTATCCTGGGGCCAACGTCCTGACTTTC
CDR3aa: CASSFYPGANVLTF

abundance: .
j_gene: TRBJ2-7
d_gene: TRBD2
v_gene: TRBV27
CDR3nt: TGTGCCAGCAGTTATACAGCGGGGGCGGCCTACGAGCAGTACTTC
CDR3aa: CASSYTAGAAYEQYF

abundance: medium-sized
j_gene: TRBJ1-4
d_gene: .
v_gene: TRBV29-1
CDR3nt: TGCAGCGCCCAAGCCGCACTTGGCGGTGAAAAACTGTTTTTT
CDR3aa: CSAQAALGGEKLFF

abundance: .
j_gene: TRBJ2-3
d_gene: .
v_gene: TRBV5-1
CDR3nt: TGCGCCAGCAGCTTGAGCCGGGGAAACACAGATACGCAGTATTTT
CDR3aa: CASSLSRGNTDTQYF

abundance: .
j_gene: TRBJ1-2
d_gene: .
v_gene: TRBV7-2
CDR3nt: TGTGCCAGCAGCTTAGGCCAGGACTATGGCTACACCTTC
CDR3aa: CASSLGQDYGYTF

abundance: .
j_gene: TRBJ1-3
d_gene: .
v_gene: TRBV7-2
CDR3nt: TGTGCCAGCAGCCCTGTGGTAGGAAACACCATATATTTT
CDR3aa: CASSPVVGNTIYF

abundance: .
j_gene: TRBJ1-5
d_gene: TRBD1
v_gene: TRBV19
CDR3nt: TGTGCCAGTAGTATCTCGGCAGGGGGCCATCAGCCCCAGCATTTT
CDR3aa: CASSISAGGHQPQHF

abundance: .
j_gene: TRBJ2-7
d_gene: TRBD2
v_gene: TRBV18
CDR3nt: TGTGCCAGCTCATCCGGGACTAGCAAGGGCTACGAGCAGTACTTC
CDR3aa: CASSSGTSKGYEQYF

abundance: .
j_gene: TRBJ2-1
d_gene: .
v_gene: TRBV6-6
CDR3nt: TGTGCCAGCAGTTACCGAACCCAGACAGGCTACTACAATGAGCAGTTCTTC
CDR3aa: CASSYRTQTGYYNEQFF

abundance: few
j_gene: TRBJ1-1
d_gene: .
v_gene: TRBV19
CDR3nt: TGTGCCAGTAGTATAGAACTGGGGATGAACACTGAAGCTTTCTTT
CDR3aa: CASSIELGMNTEAFF

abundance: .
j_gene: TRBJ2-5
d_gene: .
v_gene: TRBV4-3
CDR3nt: TGTGCCAGCAGCGCTGCCCAGCGGGAGACCCAGTACTTC
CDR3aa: CASSAAQRETQYF

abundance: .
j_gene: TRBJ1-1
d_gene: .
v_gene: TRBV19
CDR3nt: TGTGCCAGTATTGGGCAGATGAACACTGAAGCTTTCTTT
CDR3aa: CASIGQMNTEAFF

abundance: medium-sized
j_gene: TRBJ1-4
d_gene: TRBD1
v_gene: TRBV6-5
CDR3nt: TGTGCCAGCAGGCCTAGACAGGGGGCGCGTGAAAAACTGTTTTTT
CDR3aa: CASRPRQGAREKLFF

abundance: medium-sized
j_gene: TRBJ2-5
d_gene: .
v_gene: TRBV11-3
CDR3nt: TGTGCCAGCAGCTCCACCAGTCAAGAGACCCAGTACTTC
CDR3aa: CASSSTSQETQYF